Described below is a single TCR beta chain sequence and its context. The table came from immunoSEQ multiplex PCR; TCRdb's copy has only in-frame clones and leaves some out. The sample records about 330,000 clones, approximately 88% being singletons. This CDR3 region has 18 residues. V shed 1 base and J 3 bases; nucleotides not matched to a gene: 13. Germline lookup yields CDR1 SEHNR and CDR2 FQNEAQ (reference sequence). The sample comes from a study of blood T cell repertoires in COVID-19. Source material: peripheral blood. The sequence was obtained from a woman aged 45-59 years with active or convalescent COVID-19. The chain carries TRBV7-9 and TRBJ1-1, with TRBD1 matching over 8 bases. The CDR3 loop is CASSLVFLTGGAHTEAFF. CDR3 nucleotide sequence: TGTGCCAGCAGCTTAGTTTTTCTAACAGGGGGAGCTCACACTGAAGCTTTCTTT. Full variable domain (remainder filled in from reference TRBV7-9 and TRBJ1-1): DTGVSQNPRHKITKRGQNVTFRCDPISEHNRLYWYRQTLGQGPEFLTYFQNEAQLEKSRLLSDRFSAERPKGSFSTLEIQRTEQGDSAMYLCASSLVFLTGGAHTEAFFGQGTRLTVV.